The 6 T cell receptor beta chains in this list originate from one sample, sequenced in a study of CDR3 diversity in severe acne. Using its own MiXCR run on the PCR reads, TCRdb lists one record per CDR3 protein. Among tens of thousands of distinct CDR3 sequences listed, 45% to 55% were seen once. The material sequenced was blood. These receptors originate from a male donor in good health, without acne.

The chain's CDR3 is CASSSRTLAGGVTYEQYF. CDR3 nucleotide sequence: TGTGCCAGCAGCTCCCGGACCTTAGCGGGGGGTGTTACCTACGAGCAGTACTTC. The chain couples TRBV11-3 to TRBJ2-7; 10 positions match TRBD2. The CDR3 spans 18 residues. Germline values: CDR1 SGHNT, CDR2 YENEEA. Trimming removed 4 bases from V and 2 bases from J; junction bases left unmatched: 14.

This clonotype was detected once. CDR3 loop: CASTARRDRVGPYEQYF. CDR3 in DNA: TGTGCCAGTACCGCACGACGGGACAGGGTAGGGCCCTACGAGCAGTACTTC. The chain links TRBV19 to TRBJ2-7, with 9 nucleotides matching TRBD1. The CDR3 spans 17 residues. The germline CDR1 and CDR2 sequences are LNHDA and SQIVND (reference sequence). V trimming: 7 bases; J trimming: 2 bases; junction bases outside the gene matches: 15.

This clonotype has at least ten counts. V is TRBV29-1 and J is TRBJ1-5, with a weak D call TRBD1 (5 bases). The germline V and J ends were trimmed by 4 bases and 6 bases, with 13 bases remaining between them. This CDR3 spans 13 amino acids. Germline CDR1 reads SQVTM; CDR2 reads ANQGSEA. The CDR3: CSVALGVGQPQHF. The CDR3 bases are TGCAGCGTTGCTCTGGGGGTAGGTCAGCCCCAGCATTTT.

About this clonotype itself: At one of its ends the junction is not consistent with the germline gene, which may arise from a read error. The chain is built from TRBV9 and TRBJ2-1, with 15 bases aligning to TRBD2. Germline lookup yields CDR1 SGDLS and CDR2 YYNGEE. The CDR3 sequence is 16 residues long. The CDR3: CASSSRTSGRENGQFF. As DNA, the CDR3 is TGTGCCAGCAGCTCCCGGACTAGCGGGAGGGAAAATGGGCAGTTCTTC.

The CDR3 DNA reads TGTGCCAGCAGCACCCGACAGGGTGGCAATCAGCCCCAGCATTTT. Encoded protein: CASSTRQGGNQPQHF. The chain has TRBV7-2 and TRBJ1-5, with 7 bases identical to TRBD1. The CDR3 loop spans 15 amino acids. After removal of 5 bases from V and 2 bases from J, the junction contained 6 bases not matched to a gene. The germline V gene has CDR1 SGHTA and CDR2 FQGNSA. Variable domain in full (rest from reference TRBV7-2 and TRBJ1-5): GAGVSQSPSNKVTEKGKDVELRCDPISGHTALYWYRQSLGQGLEFLIYFQGNSAPDKSGLPSDRFSAERTGGSVSTLTIQRTQQEDSAVYLCASSTRQGGNQPQHFGDGTRLSIL.

The V and J genes are TRBV2 and TRBJ2-3, with TRBD2 matching 11 bases. CDR1 SNHLY and CDR2 FYNNEI come from the germline V gene. After removal of 1 base from V and 9 bases from J, the junction contained 6 bases not matched to a gene. The CDR3 spans 15 residues. The CDR3 reads CASSEGPSGRSTQYF. The DNA for the CDR3 is TGTGCCAGCAGTGAAGGGCCTAGCGGGAGGTCGACGCAGTATTTT. Full variable domain (missing parts from reference TRBV2 and TRBJ2-3): EPEVTQTPSHQVTQMGQEVILRCVPISNHLYFYWYRQILGQKVEFLVSFYNNEISEKSEIFDDQFSVERPDGSNFTLKIRSTKLEDSAMYFCASSEGPSGRSTQYFGPGTRLTVL.